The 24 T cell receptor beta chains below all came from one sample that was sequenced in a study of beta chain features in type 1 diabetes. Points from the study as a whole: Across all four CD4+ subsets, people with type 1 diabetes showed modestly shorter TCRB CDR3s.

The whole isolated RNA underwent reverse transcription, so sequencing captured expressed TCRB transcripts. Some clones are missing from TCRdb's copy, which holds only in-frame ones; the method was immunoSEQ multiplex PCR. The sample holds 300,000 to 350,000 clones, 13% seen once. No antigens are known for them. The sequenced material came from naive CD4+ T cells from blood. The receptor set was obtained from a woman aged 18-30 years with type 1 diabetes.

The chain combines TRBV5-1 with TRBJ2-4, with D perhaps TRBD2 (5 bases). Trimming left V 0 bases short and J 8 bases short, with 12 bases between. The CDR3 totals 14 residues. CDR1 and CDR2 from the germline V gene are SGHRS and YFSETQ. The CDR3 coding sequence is TGCGCCAGCAGCTTGGGCATCCCCGGGGACATTCAGTACTTC. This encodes CASSLGIPGDIQYF.

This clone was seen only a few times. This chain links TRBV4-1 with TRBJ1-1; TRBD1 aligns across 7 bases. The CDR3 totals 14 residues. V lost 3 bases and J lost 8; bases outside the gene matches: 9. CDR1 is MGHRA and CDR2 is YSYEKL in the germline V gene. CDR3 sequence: CASSHGDRVAEAFF. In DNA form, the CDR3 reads TGCGCCAGCAGCCATGGTGACAGGGTGGCCGAAGCTTTCTTT.

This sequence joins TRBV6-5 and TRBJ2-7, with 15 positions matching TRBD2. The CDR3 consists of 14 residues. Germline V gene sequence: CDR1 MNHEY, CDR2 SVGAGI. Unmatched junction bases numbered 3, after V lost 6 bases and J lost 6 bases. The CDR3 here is CASRQGLAGGEQYF. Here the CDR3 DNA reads TGTGCCAGCAGGCAGGGACTAGCGGGAGGCGAGCAGTACTTC.

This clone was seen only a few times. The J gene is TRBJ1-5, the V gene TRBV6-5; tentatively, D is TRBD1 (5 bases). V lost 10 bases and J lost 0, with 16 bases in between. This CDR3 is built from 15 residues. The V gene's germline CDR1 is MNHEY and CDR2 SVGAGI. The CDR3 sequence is CATWGRAFSNQPQHF. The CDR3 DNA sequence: TGTGCCACCTGGGGCAGGGCGTTTAGCAATCAGCCCCAGCATTTT.

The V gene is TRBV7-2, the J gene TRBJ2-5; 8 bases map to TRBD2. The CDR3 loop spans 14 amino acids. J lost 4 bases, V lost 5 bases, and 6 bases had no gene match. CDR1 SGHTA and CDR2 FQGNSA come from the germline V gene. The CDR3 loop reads CASSRAGVRETQYF. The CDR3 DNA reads TGTGCCAGCAGCCGAGCGGGAGTACGAGAGACCCAGTACTTC.

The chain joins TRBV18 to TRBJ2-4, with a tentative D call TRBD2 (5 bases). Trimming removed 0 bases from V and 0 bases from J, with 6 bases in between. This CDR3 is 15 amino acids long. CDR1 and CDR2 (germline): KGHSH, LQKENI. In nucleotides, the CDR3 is TGTGCCAGCTCACCACCGGACTTAGCCAAAAACATTCAGTACTTC. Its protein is CASSPPDLAKNIQYF.

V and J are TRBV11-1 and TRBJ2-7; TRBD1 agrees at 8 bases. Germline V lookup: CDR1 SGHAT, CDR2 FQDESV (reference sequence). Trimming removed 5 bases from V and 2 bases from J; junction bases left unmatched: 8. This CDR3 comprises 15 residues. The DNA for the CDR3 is TGTGCCAGCAGCATCCGGGACAGGCCTACCTACGAGCAGTACTTC. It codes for CASSIRDRPTYEQYF. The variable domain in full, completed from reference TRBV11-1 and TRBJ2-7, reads EAEVAQSPRYKITEKSQAVAFWCDPISGHATLYWYRQILGQGPELLVQFQDESVVDDSQLPKDRFSAERLKGVDSTLKIQPAELGDSAMYLCASSIRDRPTYEQYFGPGTRLTVT.

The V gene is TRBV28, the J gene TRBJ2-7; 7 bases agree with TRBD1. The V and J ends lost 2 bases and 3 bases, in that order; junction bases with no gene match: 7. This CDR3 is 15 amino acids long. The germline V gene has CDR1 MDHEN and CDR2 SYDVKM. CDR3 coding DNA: TGTGCCAGCAGTTTAGGGCAGGGGGTATTCTACGAGCAGTACTTC. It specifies CASSLGQGVFYEQYF.

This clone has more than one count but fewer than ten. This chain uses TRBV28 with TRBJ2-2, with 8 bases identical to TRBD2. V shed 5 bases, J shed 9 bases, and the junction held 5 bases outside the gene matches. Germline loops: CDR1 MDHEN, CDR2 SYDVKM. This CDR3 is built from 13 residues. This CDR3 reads CASSSGGRRELFF. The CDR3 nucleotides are TGTGCCAGCAGTAGCGGGGGCAGGCGGGAGCTGTTTTTT.

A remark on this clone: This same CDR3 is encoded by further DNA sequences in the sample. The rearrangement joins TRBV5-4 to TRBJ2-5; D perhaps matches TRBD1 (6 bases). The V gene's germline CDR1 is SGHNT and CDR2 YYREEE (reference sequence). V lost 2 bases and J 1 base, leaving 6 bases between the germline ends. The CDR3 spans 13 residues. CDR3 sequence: CASSFRGQETQYF. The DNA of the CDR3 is TGTGCCAGCAGCTTCAGGGGCCAAGAGACCCAGTACTTC.

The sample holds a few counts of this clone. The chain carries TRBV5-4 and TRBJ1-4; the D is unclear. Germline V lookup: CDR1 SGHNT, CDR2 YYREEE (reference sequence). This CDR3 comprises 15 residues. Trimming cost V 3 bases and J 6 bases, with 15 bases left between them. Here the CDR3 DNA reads TGTGCCAGCAGCTCCTCGGGCGGAGGGTATGAAAAACTGTTTTTT. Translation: CASSSSGGGYEKLFF. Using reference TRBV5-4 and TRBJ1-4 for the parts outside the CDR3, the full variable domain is ETGVTQSPTHLIKTRGQQVTLRCSSQSGHNTVSWYQQALGQGPQFIFQYYREEENGRGNFPPRFSGLQFPNYSSELNVNALELDDSALYLCASSSSGGGYEKLFFGSGTQLSVL.

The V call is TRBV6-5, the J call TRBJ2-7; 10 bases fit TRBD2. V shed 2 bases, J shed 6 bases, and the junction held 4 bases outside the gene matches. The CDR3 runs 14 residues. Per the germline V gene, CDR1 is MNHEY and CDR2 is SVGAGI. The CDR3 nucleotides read TGTGCCAGCAGTTACCCGGGACTAGCGACCGAGCAGTACGTC. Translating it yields CASSYPGLATEQYV.

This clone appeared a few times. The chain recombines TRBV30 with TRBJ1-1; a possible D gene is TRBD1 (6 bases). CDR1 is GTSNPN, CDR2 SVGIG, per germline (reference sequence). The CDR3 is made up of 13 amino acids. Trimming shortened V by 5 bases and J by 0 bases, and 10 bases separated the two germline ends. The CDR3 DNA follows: TGTGCCTGGGAACAGGGTGTGAACACTGAAGCTTTCTTT. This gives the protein CAWEQGVNTEAFF.

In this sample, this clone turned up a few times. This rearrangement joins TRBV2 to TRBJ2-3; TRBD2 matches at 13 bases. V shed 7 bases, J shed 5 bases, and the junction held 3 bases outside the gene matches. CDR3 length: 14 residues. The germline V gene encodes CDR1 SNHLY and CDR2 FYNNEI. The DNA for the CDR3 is TGTGCCAGCAACCGACTAGCGGGGGGAGATACGCAGTATTTT. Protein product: CASNRLAGGDTQYF. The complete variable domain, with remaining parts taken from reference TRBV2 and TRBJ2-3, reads EPEVTQTPSHQVTQMGQEVILRCVPISNHLYFYWYRQILGQKVEFLVSFYNNEISEKSEIFDDQFSVERPDGSNFTLKIRSTKLEDSAMYFCASNRLAGGDTQYFGPGTRLTVL.

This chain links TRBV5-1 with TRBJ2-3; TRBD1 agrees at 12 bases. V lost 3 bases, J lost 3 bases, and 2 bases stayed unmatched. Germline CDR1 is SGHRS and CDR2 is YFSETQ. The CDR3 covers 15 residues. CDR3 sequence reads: CASSSGQGATDTQYF. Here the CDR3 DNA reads TGCGCCAGCAGCTCGGGACAGGGGGCGACAGATACGCAGTATTTT.

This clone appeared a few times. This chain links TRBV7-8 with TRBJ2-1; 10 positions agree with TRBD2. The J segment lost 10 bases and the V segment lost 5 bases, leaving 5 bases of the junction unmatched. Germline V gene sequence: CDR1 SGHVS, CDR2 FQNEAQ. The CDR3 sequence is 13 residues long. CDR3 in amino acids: CASSPVAGGEQFF. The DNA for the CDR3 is TGTGCCAGCAGCCCAGTAGCGGGAGGCGAGCAGTTCTTC. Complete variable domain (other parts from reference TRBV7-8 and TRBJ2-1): GAGVSQSPRYKVAKRGQDVALRCDPISGHVSLFWYQQALGQGPEFLTYFQNEAQLDKSGLPSDRFFAERPEGSVSTLKIQRTQQEDSAVYLCASSPVAGGEQFFGPGTRLTVL.

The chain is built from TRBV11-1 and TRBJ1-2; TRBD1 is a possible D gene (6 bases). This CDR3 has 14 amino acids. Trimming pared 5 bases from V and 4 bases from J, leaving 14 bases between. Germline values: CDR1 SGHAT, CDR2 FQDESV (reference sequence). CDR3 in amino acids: CASSVTSQGYGYTF. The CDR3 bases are TGTGCCAGCAGCGTGACCTCACAGGGCTATGGCTACACCTTC.

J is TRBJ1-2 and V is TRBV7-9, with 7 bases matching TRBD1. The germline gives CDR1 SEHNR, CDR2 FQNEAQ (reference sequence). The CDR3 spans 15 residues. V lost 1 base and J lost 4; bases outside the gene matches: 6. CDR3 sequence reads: CASSLGQGSPYGYTF. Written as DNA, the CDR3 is TGTGCCAGCAGCTTAGGACAGGGAAGTCCCTATGGCTACACCTTC.

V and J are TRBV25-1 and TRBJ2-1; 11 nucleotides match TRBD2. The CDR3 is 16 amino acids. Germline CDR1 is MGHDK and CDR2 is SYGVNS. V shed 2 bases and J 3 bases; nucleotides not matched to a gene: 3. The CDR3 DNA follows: TGTGCCAGCAGTGAACCGACTAGCGGGAACTACAATGAGCAGTTCTTC. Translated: CASSEPTSGNYNEQFF. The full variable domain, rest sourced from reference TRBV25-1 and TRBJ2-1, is EADIYQTPRYLVIGTGKKITLECSQTMGHDKMYWYQQDPGMELHLIHYSYGVNSTEKGDLSSESTVSRIRTEHFPLTLESARPSHTSQYLCASSEPTSGNYNEQFFGPGTRLTVL.

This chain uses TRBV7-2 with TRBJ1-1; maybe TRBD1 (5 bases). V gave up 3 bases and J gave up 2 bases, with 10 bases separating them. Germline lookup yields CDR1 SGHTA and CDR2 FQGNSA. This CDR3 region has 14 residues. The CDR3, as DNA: TGTGCCAGCAGCTTTCTCCAGGGTAACACTGAAGCTTTCTTT. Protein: CASSFLQGNTEAFF.

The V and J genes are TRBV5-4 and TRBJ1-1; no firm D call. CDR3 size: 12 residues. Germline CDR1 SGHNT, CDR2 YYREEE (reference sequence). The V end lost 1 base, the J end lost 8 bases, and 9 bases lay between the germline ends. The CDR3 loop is CASSLFAGEAFF. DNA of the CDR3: TGTGCCAGCAGCTTGTTTGCAGGAGAAGCTTTCTTT.

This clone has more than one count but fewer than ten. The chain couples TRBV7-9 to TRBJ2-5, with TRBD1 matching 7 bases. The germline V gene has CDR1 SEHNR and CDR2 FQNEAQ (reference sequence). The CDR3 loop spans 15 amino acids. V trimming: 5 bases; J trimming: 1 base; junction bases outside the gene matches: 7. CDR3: CASSTPGTVQETQYF. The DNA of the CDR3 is TGTGCCAGCAGCACCCCAGGGACAGTCCAAGAGACCCAGTACTTC.

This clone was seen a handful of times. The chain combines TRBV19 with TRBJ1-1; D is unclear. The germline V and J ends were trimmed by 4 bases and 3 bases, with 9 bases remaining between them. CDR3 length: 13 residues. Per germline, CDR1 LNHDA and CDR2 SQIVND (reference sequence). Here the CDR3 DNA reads TGTGCCAGTAGTAACTACTCCGACACTGAAGCTTTCTTT. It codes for CASSNYSDTEAFF.

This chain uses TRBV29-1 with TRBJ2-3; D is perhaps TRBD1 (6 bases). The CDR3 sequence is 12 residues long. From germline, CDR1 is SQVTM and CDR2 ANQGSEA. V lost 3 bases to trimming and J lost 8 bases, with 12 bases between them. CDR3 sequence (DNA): TGCAGCGTTGACCAGGGGATGGGTACGCAGTATTTT. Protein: CSVDQGMGTQYF.